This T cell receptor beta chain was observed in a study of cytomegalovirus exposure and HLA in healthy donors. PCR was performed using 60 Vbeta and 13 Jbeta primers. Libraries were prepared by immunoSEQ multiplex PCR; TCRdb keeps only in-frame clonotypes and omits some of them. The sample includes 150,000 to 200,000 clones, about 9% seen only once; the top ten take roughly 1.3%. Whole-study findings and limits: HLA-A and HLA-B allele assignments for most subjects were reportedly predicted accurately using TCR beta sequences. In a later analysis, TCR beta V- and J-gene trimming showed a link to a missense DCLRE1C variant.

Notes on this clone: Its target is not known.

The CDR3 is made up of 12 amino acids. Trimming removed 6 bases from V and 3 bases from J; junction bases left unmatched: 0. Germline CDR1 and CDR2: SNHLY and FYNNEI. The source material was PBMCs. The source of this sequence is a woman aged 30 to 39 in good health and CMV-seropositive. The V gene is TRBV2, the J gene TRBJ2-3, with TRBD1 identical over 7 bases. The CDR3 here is CASRQGTDTQYF. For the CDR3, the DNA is TGTGCCAGCAGACAGGGGACAGATACGCAGTATTTT.